This TCR beta chain was recovered during a study of blood T cells in healthy people across ages. CDR3 length: 15 residues. Trimming cost V 2 bases and J 8 bases, with 16 bases left between them. The V gene's germline CDR1 is MNHNS and CDR2 SASEGT. The authors ran a second PCR of about 7 to 11 cycles using a sample-barcoded 5' primer and a J-beta primer mix. In TCRdb, the 5' RACE reads were re-called with MiXCR into one record per CDR3 protein. The table includes around 1.5 million distinct CDR3 sequences, approximately 40% detected once. Each donor had approximately 10 milliliters of peripheral blood drawn.

Input material: blood. This clonotype was obtained from a woman in her late teens or twenties in good health. This chain uses TRBV6-1 with TRBJ2-1, with D maybe TRBD1 (6 bases). For the CDR3, the DNA is TGTGCCAGCAGTGAATGGTCAGGGGTCGCCGATGAGCAGTTCTTC. This codes for CASSEWSGVADEQFF.